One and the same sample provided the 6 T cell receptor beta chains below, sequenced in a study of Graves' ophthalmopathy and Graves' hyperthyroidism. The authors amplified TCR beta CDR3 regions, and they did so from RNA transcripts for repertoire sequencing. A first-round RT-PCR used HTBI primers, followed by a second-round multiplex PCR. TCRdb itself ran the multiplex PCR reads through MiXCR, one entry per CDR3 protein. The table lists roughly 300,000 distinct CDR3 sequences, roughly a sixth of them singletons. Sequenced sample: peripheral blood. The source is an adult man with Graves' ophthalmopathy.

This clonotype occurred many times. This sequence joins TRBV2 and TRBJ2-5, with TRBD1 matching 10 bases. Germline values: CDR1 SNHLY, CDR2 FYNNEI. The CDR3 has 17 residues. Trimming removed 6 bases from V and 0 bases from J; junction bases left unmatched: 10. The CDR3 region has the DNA TGTGCCAGCAGCATCGGGACAGGGGCACCGTACCAAGAGACCCAGTACTTC. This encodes CASSIGTGAPYQETQYF.

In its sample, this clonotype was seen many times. This chain's CDR3 is CSVTFWQGQVEQYF. In DNA form, the CDR3 reads TGCAGCGTTACCTTTTGGCAGGGTCAAGTCGAGCAGTACTTC. The rearrangement links TRBV29-1 to TRBJ2-7, with D possibly matching TRBD1 (5 bases). From germline, CDR1 is SQVTM and CDR2 ANQGSEA. V was trimmed by 5 bases and J by 6 bases, leaving 20 bases between them. The CDR3 is 14 residues long.

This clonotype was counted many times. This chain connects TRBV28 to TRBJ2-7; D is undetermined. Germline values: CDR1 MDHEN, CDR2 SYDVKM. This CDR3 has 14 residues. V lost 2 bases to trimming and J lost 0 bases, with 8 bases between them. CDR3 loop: CASSLLPSSYEQYF. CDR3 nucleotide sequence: TGTGCCAGCAGTTTACTCCCTAGCTCCTACGAGCAGTACTTC.

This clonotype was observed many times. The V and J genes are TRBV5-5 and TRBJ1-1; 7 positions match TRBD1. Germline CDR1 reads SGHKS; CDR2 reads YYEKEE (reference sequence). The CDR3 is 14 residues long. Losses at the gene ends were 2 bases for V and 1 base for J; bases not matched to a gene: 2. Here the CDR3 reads CASSFNRGNTEAFF. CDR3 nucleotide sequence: TGTGCCAGCAGCTTCAACAGGGGGAACACTGAAGCTTTCTTT.

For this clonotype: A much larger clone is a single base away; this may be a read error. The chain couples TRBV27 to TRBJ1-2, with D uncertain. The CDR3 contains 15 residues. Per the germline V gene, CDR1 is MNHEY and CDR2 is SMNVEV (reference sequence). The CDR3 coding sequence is TGTGCCAACAGAAGAACCTCGGAGCCCAACTATGGCTACGCCTTC. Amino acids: CANRRTSEPNYGYAF.

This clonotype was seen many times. The CDR3 region is CSAAPGTSGGETQYF. CDR3 sequence (DNA): TGCAGTGCGGCTCCCGGGACTAGCGGAGGAGAGACCCAGTACTTC. The chain is built from TRBV20-1 and TRBJ2-5; the match to TRBD2 covers 11 bases. The CDR3 is 15 residues long. Germline CDR1 and CDR2: DFQATT and SNEGSKA (reference sequence). Trimming cost V 6 bases and J 4 bases; bases outside gene matches: 10.